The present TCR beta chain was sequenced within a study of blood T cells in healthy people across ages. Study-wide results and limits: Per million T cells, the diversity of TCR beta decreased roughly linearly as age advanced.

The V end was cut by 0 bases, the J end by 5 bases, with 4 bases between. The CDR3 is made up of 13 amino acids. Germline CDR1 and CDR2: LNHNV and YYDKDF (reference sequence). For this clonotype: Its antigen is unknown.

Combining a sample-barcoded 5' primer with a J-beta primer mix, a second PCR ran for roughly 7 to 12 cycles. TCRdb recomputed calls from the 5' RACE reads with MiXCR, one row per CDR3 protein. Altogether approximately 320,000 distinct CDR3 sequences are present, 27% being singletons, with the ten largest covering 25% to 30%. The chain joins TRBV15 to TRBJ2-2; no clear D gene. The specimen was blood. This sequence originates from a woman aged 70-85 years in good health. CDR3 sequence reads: CATSRDLTGELFF. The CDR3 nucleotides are TGTGCCACCAGCAGAGATCTAACCGGGGAGCTGTTTTTT. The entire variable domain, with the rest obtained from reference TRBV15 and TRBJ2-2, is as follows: DAMVIQNPRYQVTQFGKPVTLSCSQTLNHNVMYWYQQKSSQAPKLLFHYYDKDFNNEADTPDNFQSRRPNTSFCFLDIRSPGLGDTAMYLCATSRDLTGELFFGEGSRLTVL.